A single sample gave rise to the 4 T cell receptor beta chains below, sequenced in a study of cytomegalovirus exposure and HLA in healthy donors (dated by TCRdb to about 2017). Libraries were built with the immunoSEQ multiplex PCR assay. A mixture of 60 forward primers for TCR Vbeta segments and 13 reverse primers for TCR Jbeta segments was used in the multiplex PCR. TCRdb took this table from immuneACCESS and kept in-frame rearrangements with V and J called. Such tables lack part of the clones; where checked against another copy, unresolved V genes explain under half of the gap, and the rest is unexplained. This sample has some 150,000 clones in its table, and about a tenth of those were observed once. The ten largest account for about 2% of the sample. Sequences were obtained from PBMCs. These receptors all come from a male donor in good health and CMV-seronegative.

The chain combines TRBV6-1 with TRBJ1-2, with a weak D call TRBD1 (6 bases). This CDR3 contains 14 residues. The germline CDR1 and CDR2 sequences are MNHNS and SASEGT. The CDR3, as DNA: TGTGCATATTCCACAGGGTGGTCTACCTATGGCTACACCTTC. This sequence encodes CAYSTGWSTYGYTF.

Only a few counts were recorded for this clone. The rearrangement uses TRBV23-1 and TRBJ1-1; 8 positions agree with TRBD1. TRBV23-1 is reported as an ORF; its role is uncertain. The V and J ends lost 4 bases and 9 bases, in that order; junction bases with no gene match: 4. This CDR3 contains 12 residues. The CDR3 protein is CASSLGQVKAFF. The CDR3 nucleotides are TGCGCCAGCAGTCTGGGACAGGTCAAAGCTTTCTTT.

The gene calls are TRBV7-9 and TRBJ1-5, with D unclear. Germline CDR1 is SEHNR and CDR2 is FQNEAQ (reference sequence). Trimming cost V 3 bases and J 2 bases, with 5 bases left between them. This CDR3 has 13 residues. CDR3 coding DNA: TGTGCCAGCAGCTTCGGGGGCAATCAGCCCCAGCATTTT. This codes for CASSFGGNQPQHF. Drawing the rest from reference TRBV7-9 and TRBJ1-5, the complete variable domain is DTGVSQNPRHKITKRGQNVTFRCDPISEHNRLYWYRQTLGQGPEFLTYFQNEAQLEKSRLLSDRFSAERPKGSFSTLEIQRTEQGDSAMYLCASSFGGNQPQHFGDGTRLSIL.

The chain carries TRBV28 and TRBJ2-1; 8 nucleotides line up with TRBD1. Per the germline V gene, CDR1 is MDHEN and CDR2 is SYDVKM. This CDR3 is built from 11 residues. J was trimmed by 12 bases and V by 9 bases; bases with no gene match: 7. The CDR3 spells CASFSGTGQFF. The CDR3 DNA follows: TGTGCCAGTTTCTCCGGGACAGGGCAGTTCTTC.